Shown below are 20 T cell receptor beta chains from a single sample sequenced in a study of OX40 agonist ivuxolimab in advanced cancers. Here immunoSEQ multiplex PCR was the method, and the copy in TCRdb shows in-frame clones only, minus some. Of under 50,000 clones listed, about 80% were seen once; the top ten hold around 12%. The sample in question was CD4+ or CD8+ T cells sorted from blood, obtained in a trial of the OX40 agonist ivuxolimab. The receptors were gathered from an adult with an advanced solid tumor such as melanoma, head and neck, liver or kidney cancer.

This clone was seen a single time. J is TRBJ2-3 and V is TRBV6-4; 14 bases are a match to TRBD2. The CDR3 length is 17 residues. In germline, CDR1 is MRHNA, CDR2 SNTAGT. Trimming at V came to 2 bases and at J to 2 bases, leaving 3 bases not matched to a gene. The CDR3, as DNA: TGTGCCAGCAGTGACGGACTAGCGGGAGGCTCCACAGATACGCAGTATTTT. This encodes CASSDGLAGGSTDTQYF.

Here the CDR3 DNA reads TGTGCCAGCAGTGAGGGGGAGGGAGGGCCGATCTACGAGCAGTACTTC. Protein product: CASSEGEGGPIYEQYF. This chain links TRBV6-1 with TRBJ2-7, with 7 bases matching TRBD2. Germline V gives CDR1 MNHNS, CDR2 SASEGT. The CDR3 sequence is 16 residues long. The V and J ends lost 3 bases and 3 bases, in that order; junction bases with no gene match: 11.

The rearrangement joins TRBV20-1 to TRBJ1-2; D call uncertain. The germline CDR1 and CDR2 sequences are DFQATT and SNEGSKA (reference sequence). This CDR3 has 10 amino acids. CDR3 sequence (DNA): TGCAGCCCCCACGAGTATGGCTACACCTTC. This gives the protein CSPHEYGYTF.

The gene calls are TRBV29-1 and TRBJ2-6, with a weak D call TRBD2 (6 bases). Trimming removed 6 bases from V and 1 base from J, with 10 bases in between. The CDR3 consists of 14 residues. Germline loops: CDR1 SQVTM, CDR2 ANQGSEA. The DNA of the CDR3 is TGCAGCGTGGGAGGAGGGTCTGGGGCCAACGTCCTGACTTTC. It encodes CSVGGGSGANVLTF.

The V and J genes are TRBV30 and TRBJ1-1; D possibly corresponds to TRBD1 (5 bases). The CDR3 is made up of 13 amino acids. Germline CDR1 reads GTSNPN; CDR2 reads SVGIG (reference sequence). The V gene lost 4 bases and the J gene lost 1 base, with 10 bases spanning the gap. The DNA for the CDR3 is TGTGCCTGGATACGGGGCCCGAACACTGAAGCTTTCTTT. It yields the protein CAWIRGPNTEAFF.

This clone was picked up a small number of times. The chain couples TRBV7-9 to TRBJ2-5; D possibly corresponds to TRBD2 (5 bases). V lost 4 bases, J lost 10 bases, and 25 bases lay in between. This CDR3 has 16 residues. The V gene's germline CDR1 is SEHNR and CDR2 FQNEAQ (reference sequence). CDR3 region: CASSSLDSTSGSSQYF. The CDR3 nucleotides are TGTGCCAGCAGCTCCCTGGATTCGACCTCTGGGAGTAGCCAGTACTTC.

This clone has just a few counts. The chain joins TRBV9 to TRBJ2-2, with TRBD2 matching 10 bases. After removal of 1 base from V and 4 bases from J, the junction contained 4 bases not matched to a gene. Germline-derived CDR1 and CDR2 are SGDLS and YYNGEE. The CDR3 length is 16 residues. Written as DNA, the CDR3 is TGTGCCAGCAGCGTATGGTCTAGCGGGGGCACCGGGGAGCTGTTTTTT. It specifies CASSVWSSGGTGELFF.

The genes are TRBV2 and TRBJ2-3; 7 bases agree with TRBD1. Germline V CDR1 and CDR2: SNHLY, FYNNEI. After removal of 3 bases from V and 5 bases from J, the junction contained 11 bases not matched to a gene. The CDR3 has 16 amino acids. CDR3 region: CASSDLQGLGVDTQYF. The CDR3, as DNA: TGTGCCAGCAGTGACCTACAGGGGCTAGGAGTAGATACGCAGTATTTT.

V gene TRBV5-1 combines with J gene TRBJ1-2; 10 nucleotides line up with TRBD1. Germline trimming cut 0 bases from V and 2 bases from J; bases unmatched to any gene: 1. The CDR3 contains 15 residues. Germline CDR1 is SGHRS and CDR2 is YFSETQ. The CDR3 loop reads CASSLEGQGNYGYTF. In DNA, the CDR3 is TGCGCCAGCAGCTTGGAGGGACAGGGGAACTATGGCTACACCTTC.

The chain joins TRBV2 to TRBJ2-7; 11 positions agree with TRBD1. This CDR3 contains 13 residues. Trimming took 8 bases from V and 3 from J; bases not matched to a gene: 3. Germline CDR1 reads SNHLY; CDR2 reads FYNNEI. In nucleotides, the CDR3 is TGTGCCAGCCGGACAGGGGGCATCTACGAGCAGTACTTC. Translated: CASRTGGIYEQYF.

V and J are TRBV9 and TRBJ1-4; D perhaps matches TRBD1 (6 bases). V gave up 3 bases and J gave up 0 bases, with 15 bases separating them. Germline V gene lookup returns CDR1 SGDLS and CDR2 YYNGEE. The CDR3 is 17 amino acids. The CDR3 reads CASSAMTGSATNEKLFF. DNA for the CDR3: TGTGCCAGCAGCGCGATGACAGGCTCTGCAACTAATGAAAAACTGTTTTTT.

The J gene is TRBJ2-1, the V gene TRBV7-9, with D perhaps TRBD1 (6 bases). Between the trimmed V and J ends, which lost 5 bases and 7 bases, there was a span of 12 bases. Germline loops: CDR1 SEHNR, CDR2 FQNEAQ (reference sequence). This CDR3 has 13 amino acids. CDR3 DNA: TGTGCCAGCAGCCCGGGGACAAGTAATGAGCAGTTCTTC. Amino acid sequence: CASSPGTSNEQFF.

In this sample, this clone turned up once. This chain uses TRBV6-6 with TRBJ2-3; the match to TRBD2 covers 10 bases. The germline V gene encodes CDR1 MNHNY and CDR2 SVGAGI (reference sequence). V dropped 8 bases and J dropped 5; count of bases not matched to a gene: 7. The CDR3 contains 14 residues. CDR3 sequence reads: CASDKAGGIDTQYF. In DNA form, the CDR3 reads TGTGCCAGCGATAAAGCGGGAGGGATAGATACGCAGTATTTT.

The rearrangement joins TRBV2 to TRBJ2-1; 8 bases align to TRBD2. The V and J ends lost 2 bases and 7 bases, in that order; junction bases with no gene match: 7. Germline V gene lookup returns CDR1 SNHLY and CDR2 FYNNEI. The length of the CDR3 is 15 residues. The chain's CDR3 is CASSERSGSLNEQFF. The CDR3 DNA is TGTGCCAGCAGTGAAAGGAGCGGGAGCTTAAATGAGCAGTTCTTC.

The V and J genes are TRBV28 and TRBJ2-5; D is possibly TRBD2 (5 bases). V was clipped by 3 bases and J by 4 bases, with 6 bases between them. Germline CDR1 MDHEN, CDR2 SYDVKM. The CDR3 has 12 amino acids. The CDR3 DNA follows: TGTGCCAGCAGTTTCCGGGGAGAGACCCAGTACTTC. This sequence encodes CASSFRGETQYF.

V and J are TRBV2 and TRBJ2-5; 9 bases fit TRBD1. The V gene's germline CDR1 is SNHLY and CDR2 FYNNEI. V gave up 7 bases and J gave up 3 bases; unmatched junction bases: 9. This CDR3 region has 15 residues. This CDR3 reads CASNWDRVLEETQYF. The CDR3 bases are TGTGCCAGCAATTGGGACAGGGTTTTGGAAGAGACCCAGTACTTC.

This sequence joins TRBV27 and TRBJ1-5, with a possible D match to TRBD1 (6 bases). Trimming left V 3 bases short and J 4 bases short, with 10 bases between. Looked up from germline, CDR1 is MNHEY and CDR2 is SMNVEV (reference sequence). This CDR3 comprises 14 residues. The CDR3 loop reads CASSFQGQNQPQHF. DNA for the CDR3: TGTGCCAGCAGTTTTCAGGGGCAGAATCAGCCCCAGCATTTT.

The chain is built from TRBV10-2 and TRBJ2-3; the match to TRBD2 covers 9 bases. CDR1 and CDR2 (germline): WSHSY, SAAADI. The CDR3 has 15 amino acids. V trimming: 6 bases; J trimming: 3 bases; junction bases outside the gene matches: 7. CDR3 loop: CASRWSSGSTDTQYF. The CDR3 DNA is TGCGCCAGCAGGTGGAGTAGCGGGAGTACAGATACGCAGTATTTT.

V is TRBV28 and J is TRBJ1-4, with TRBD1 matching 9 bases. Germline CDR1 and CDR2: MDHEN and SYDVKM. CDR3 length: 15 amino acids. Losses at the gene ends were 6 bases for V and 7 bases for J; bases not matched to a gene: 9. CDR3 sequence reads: CASRRQGGPSEKLFF. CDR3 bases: TGTGCCAGCAGGCGACAGGGGGGCCCCTCTGAAAAACTGTTTTTT.

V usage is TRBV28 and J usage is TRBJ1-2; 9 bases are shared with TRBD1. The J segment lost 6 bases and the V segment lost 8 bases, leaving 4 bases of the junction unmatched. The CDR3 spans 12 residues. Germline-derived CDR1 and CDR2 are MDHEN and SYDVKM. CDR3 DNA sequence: TGTGCCAGCCGACAGGGGGTTGATGGCTACACCTTC. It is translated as CASRQGVDGYTF.